This T cell receptor (beta chain) comes out of a study of cytomegalovirus exposure and HLA in healthy donors. Study-wide results and caveats: Most TCRs appeared rarely, but some public TCRs recurred in many donors. Analysis was performed later, and it showed HLA-associated TCR beta chains to be more clonally expanded than equally common others. Differences between HLA loci emerged in a later analysis of TCR association rates, with DRB1 most and HLA-C fewest.

Losses at the gene ends were 2 bases for V and 12 bases for J; bases not matched to a gene: 11. Germline CDR1 is SGHDT and CDR2 is YYEEEE. The CDR3 has 14 amino acids. As to this clone: Its antigen is still unknown.

In the PCR, 60 Vbeta and 13 Jbeta primers were used. The protocol was immunoSEQ multiplex PCR, while the TCRdb copy is restricted to in-frame clones and leaves out a portion. This sample contains 220,000 or so clones. The specimen sequenced was PBMCs. This sequence joins TRBV5-6 and TRBJ2-1; 7 bases are a match to TRBD2. The TCR originated in a girl aged 2 to 9 in good health and CMV-seropositive. The CDR3 reads CASSLVGLPISQFF. In nucleotides, the CDR3 is TGTGCCAGCAGCTTAGTGGGACTACCAATTTCGCAGTTCTTC.